What follows are 6 T cell receptor beta chains derived from one specimen sequenced in a study of blood T cell repertoires in COVID-19. TCRdb's copy holds only in-frame clones and misses some; the assay was immunoSEQ multiplex PCR. The sample includes approximately 270,000 clones, around 82% seen only once; the top ten take 0.87%. The sequencing input was peripheral blood. The receptors derive from a human donor with COVID-19, enrolled during active disease. The donor label of this sample is uncertain.

This chain uses TRBV7-2 with TRBJ1-3, with D unclear. From germline, CDR1 is SGHTA and CDR2 FQGNSA. CDR3 length equals 13 residues. V lost 3 bases, J lost 4 bases, and 7 bases lay in between. In DNA form, the CDR3 reads TGTGCCAGCAGCTTTACTATGGGAAACACCATATATTTT. It encodes CASSFTMGNTIYF.

The rearrangement joins TRBV5-1 to TRBJ1-1, with unresolved D. The CDR3 length is 16 residues. From germline, CDR1 is SGHRS and CDR2 YFSETQ. V dropped 0 bases and J dropped 4 bases, with 16 bases sitting between them. In nucleotides, the CDR3 is TGCGCCAGCAGCTTGGCCCCTAGGGAGTCGCGCACTGAAGCTTTCTTT. Its translation is CASSLAPRESRTEAFF.

The V gene is TRBV4-3, the J gene TRBJ1-5, with D unresolved. Trimming removed 0 bases at V and 4 bases at J, with 10 bases between. The germline V gene has CDR1 LGHNA and CDR2 YSLEER. This CDR3 comprises 15 residues. The DNA for the CDR3 is TGCGCCAGCAGCCAAGATATCGGTGCGAATCAGCCCCAGCATTTT. Its translation is CASSQDIGANQPQHF.

This chain uses TRBV29-1 with TRBJ2-3; 8 bases map to TRBD2. With V trimmed by 6 bases and J by 7 bases, 9 bases remained unmatched. In germline, CDR1 is SQVTM, CDR2 ANQGSEA. The CDR3 loop spans 13 amino acids. Here the CDR3 reads CSVRGTSQNTQYF. DNA of the CDR3: TGCAGCGTAAGGGGGACTAGTCAGAATACGCAGTATTTT.

This sequence joins TRBV6-5 and TRBJ1-2; D remains unclear. This CDR3 contains 14 residues. Deletions cut 7 bases from V and 1 base from J, with 13 bases between. Germline CDR1 MNHEY, CDR2 SVGAGI. CDR3 sequence reads: CASTPGAYNYGYTF. For the CDR3, the DNA is TGTGCCAGCACGCCCGGAGCTTATAACTATGGCTACACCTTC.

V usage is TRBV19 and J usage is TRBJ1-1, with a tentative D call TRBD1 (5 bases). Trimming pared 9 bases from V and 0 bases from J, leaving 26 bases between. The germline CDR1 and CDR2 sequences are LNHDA and SQIVND (reference sequence). The CDR3 has 18 residues. The CDR3 spells CARKPIAGTETMNTEAFF. CDR3 coding DNA: TGTGCCAGAAAACCCATAGCGGGGACCGAAACCATGAACACTGAAGCTTTCTTT.